This T cell receptor beta chain was captured by sequencing in a study of read filtering for tumor transcriptome and immune sequencing. The library was built from around 400 ng RNA with molecular barcoded adaptors for alpha/delta and beta/gamma chains. TCRdb re-derived calls from the reads in MiXCR, one entry per CDR3 protein. The data contain 20,000 to 25,000 distinct CDR3 sequences, 12% to 15% of them seen just once; the ten biggest clones take up about 70%. The ends were cut back, 7 bases at V and 2 bases at J, with 18 bases in the middle. The CDR3 runs to 16 residues. In germline, CDR1 is MDHEN, CDR2 SYDVKM.

This TCR was recovered from a donor at least 40 years old with multiple myeloma. Sequencing was done on a sample of a population of CD138-negative cells sorted from bone marrow. The genes are TRBV28 and TRBJ2-1; weak D call: TRBD2 (5 bases). Here the CDR3 reads CASIPLTGRTYNEQFF. The CDR3 nucleotides read TGTGCCAGCATTCCATTAACGGGGAGAACCTACAATGAGCAGTTCTTC.